This T cell receptor (beta chain) was found in a study of blood T cell repertoires in COVID-19. Study information: Spain, Italy and the United States supplied samples that represented acute and convalescent COVID-19. Nucleic acid was either cDNA or gDNA, and it came from T cells, B-cell-depleted T cells, or PBMCs.

The Seattle site enrolled patients during active infection and followed them longitudinally. The CDR3 spans 15 residues. Trimming pared 2 bases from V and 5 bases from J, leaving 12 bases between. Per the germline V gene, CDR1 is SGHVS and CDR2 is FQNEAQ. In the original workflow: Amplification of reference gene primers was used by the study to estimate nucleated cell counts. The data were produced by immunoSEQ multiplex PCR, yet TCRdb's version contains in-frame clones alone and is incomplete. That table is the source of V, J and clone size, and D and trimming were worked out from the DNA. The table has about 300,000 clones, around 85% seen once.

The chain recombines TRBV7-8 with TRBJ2-2, with TRBD2 as a possible D gene (6 bases). The source material was peripheral blood. This TCR was sampled from a human donor with COVID-19, enrolled during active disease. The donor label of this sample is uncertain. The CDR3 bases are TGTGCCAGCAGCTTAAAAATGGGGGGAACCGGGGAGCTGTTTTTT. Its protein product is CASSLKMGGTGELFF. Using reference TRBV7-8 and TRBJ2-2 for the parts outside the CDR3, the full variable domain is GAGVSQSPRYKVAKRGQDVALRCDPISGHVSLFWYQQALGQGPEFLTYFQNEAQLDKSGLPSDRFFAERPEGSVSTLKIQRTQQEDSAVYLCASSLKMGGTGELFFGEGSRLTVL.